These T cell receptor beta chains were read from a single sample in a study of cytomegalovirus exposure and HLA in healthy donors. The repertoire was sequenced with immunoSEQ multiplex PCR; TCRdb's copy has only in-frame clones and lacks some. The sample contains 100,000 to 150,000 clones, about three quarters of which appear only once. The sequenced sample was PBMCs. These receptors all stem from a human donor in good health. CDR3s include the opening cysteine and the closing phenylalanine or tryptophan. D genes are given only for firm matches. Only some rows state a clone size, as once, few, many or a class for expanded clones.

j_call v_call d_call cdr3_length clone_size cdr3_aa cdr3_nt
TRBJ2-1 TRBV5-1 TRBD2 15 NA CASSPGLAGNNEQFF TGCGCCAGCAGCCCGGGACTAGCGGGAAACAATGAGCAGTTCTTC
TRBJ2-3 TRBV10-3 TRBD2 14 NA CATTSGIGTDTQYF TGTGCCACGACTAGCGGGATCGGGACAGATACGCAGTATTTT
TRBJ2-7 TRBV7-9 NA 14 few CASSSGTHTYEQYF TGTGCCAGCAGCTCCGGGACTCATACCTACGAGCAGTACTTC
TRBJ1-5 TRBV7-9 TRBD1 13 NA CASSPQGNQPQHF TGTGCCAGCAGCCCACAGGGGAATCAGCCCCAGCATTTT
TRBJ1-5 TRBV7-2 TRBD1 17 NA CASSLVRTGNSNQPQHF TGTGCCAGCAGCTTAGTGCGGACAGGGAATAGCAATCAGCCCCAGCATTTT
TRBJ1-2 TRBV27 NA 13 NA CASRTGQSNGYTF TGTGCCAGCAGAACCGGACAGTCCAATGGCTACACCTTC
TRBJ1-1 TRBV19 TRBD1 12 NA CASSVPQGGAFF TGTGCCAGTAGTGTGCCTCAGGGGGGAGCTTTCTTT
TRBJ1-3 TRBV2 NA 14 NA CASSESSPLNTIYF TGTGCCAGCAGTGAGAGTTCTCCATTAAACACCATATATTTT
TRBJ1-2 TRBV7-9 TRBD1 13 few CASSLEGVRGNTF TGTGCCAGCAGCTTAGAAGGCGTCAGGGGGAATACCTTC
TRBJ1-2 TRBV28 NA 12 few CASSSVPYGYTF TGTGCCAGTTCCTCGGTACCCTATGGCTACACCTTC
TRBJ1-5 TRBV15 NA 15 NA CATSRGEGSNQPQHF TGTGCCACCAGCAGAGGCGAGGGAAGCAATCAGCCCCAGCATTTT
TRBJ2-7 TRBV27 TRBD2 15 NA CASSVGLAGGYEQYF TGTGCCAGCAGTGTGGGACTAGCGGGAGGATACGAGCAGTACTTC
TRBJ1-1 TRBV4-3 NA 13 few CASSQGSGYEAFF TGCGCCAGCAGCCAAGGGTCAGGGTACGAAGCTTTCTTT
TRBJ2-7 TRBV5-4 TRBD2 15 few CASSQTASGIYEQYF TGCGCCAGCAGCCAGACGGCTAGCGGGATCTACGAGCAGTACTTC
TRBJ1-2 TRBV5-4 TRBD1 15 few CASSLAGTANYGYTF TGTGCCAGCAGCTTGGCCGGGACAGCGAACTATGGCTACACCTTC
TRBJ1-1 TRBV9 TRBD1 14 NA CASSPGQPNTEAFF TGTGCCAGCAGCCCGGGACAGCCGAACACTGAAGCTTTCTTT
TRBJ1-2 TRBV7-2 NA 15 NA CASTDYRRGNYGYTF TGTGCCAGCACCGATTATCGCAGGGGCAACTATGGCTACACCTTC
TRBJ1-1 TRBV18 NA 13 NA CASSEQVNTEAFF TGTGCCAGCTCAGAACAGGTGAACACTGAAGCTTTCTTT
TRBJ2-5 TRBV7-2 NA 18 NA CASSLAGGAGAGRRTQYF TGTGCCAGCAGCTTAGCGGGGGGGGCGGGAGCCGGCCGGCGGACCCAGTACTTC
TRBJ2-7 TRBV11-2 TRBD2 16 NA CASSYTSGGVPYEQYF TGTGCCAGCAGCTATACTAGCGGGGGGGTACCCTACGAGCAGTACTTC
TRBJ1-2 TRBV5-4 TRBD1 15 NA CASSTGGQGSYGYTF TGTGCCAGCAGTACCGGGGGACAGGGGTCCTATGGCTACACCTTC
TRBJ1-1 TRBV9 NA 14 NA CASSVGRENTEAFF TGTGCCAGCAGCGTAGGCAGGGAGAACACTGAAGCTTTCTTT
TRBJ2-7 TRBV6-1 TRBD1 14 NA CASSVGTGRYEQYF TGTGCCAGCAGTGTAGGGACAGGGAGGTACGAGCAGTACTTC
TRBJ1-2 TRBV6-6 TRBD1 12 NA CASTRTGDGYTF TGTGCCAGCACCAGGACAGGGGATGGCTACACCTTC
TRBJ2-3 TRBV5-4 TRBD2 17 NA CASSTPIAGISTDTQYF TGTGCCAGCAGCACCCCTATAGCGGGAATTAGCACAGATACGCAGTATTTT
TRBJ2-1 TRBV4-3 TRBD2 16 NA CASSQGLAGNYNEQFF TGCGCCAGCAGCCAAGGACTAGCGGGAAACTACAATGAGCAGTTCTTC
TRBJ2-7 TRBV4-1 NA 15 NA CASSQVGNRNGEQYF TGCGCCAGCAGCCAAGTCGGGAACAGAAATGGTGAGCAGTACTTC